This T cell receptor (beta chain) was identified during a study of CD8 T cells in Susac syndrome. Findings and caveats of the study: Acknowledgment was made by the study that its TCR sequencing and HLA analysis involved a relatively small number of individuals.

The RNA, roughly 0.45 to 1 ug, was put through reverse transcription using random hexamers. The CDR3 of TCR beta was amplified by immunoSEQ multiplex PCR across 54 Vbeta and 13 Jbeta. Via MiXCR, TCRdb re-called the immunoSEQ multiplex PCR reads, giving one row per CDR3 protein. This table holds about 180,000 distinct CDR3 sequences, around 95% found once. Germline CDR1 is MNHEY and CDR2 is SMNVEV (reference sequence). The CDR3 loop spans 14 amino acids. V dropped 6 bases and J dropped 4; count of bases not matched to a gene: 5. CD8+ and CD4+ blood T cells underwent TCR beta sequencing. Purification of the CD8+ and CD4+ T cells relied on negative isolation, and TEMRA cells underwent FACS enrichment. A remark on this clonotype: Its antigen is as yet unknown.

V and J are TRBV27 and TRBJ2-2, with 7 positions matching TRBD1. The clonotype comes from a human donor with multiple sclerosis. Sample: CD8+ T cells from PBMCs. The CDR3 DNA follows: TGTGCCAGCAGCCCCGGGACAGTCACCGGGGAGCTGTTTTTT. Translation: CASSPGTVTGELFF.